These 13 T cell receptor beta chains came from one sample sequenced in a study of siplizumab effects on memory and regulatory T cells. Clones were read by immunoSEQ multiplex PCR, and TCRdb kept only the in-frame ones, dropping some. In the table there are 90,000 to 130,000 clones, 92% of which are singletons. The sequencing sample was made of CD4+ T cells sorted from blood. The receptor set was obtained from a human donor in good health.

This clone has only one observation. The rearrangement uses TRBV7-2 and TRBJ2-5, with 8 nucleotides matching TRBD2. Per the germline V gene, CDR1 is SGHTA and CDR2 is FQGNSA. The CDR3 totals 15 residues. V dropped 6 bases and J dropped 2; count of bases not matched to a gene: 8. The CDR3, as DNA: TGTGCCAGCAGTCTAAGCGGGGGCTCGCAAGAGACCCAGTACTTC. It yields the protein CASSLSGGSQETQYF.

The chain couples TRBV25-1 to TRBJ2-6; tentative D call: TRBD1 (5 bases). The CDR3 has 16 amino acids. The V gene's germline CDR1 is MGHDK and CDR2 SYGVNS. V was clipped by 4 bases and J by 4 bases, with 14 bases between them. The CDR3 sequence: CASSVNYRSGANVLTF. The CDR3 bases are TGTGCCAGCAGTGTCAATTACAGGTCAGGGGCCAACGTCCTGACTTTC.

V usage is TRBV18 and J usage is TRBJ2-1; 8 nucleotides agree with TRBD1. Germline assignment: CDR1 KGHSH and CDR2 LQKENI. The CDR3 extends over 16 amino acids. Losses at the gene ends were 3 bases for V and 5 bases for J; bases not matched to a gene: 9. DNA of the CDR3: TGTGCCAGCTCACCTATCCGGGACAGGAGGGACAATGAGCAGTTCTTC. It codes for CASSPIRDRRDNEQFF.

With regard to this clone: This same CDR3 is encoded by further DNA sequences in the sample. This chain joins TRBV18 and TRBJ2-5; no reliable D call. V shed 3 bases and J shed 2 bases, with 7 bases lying between them. The CDR3 length is 13 residues. CDR1 is KGHSH, CDR2 LQKENI, per germline. The CDR3 nucleotides are TGTGCCAGCTCACCGAGAGAGCAAGAGACCCAGTACTTC. This translates into CASSPREQETQYF.

V is TRBV6-5 and J is TRBJ1-1; D is possibly TRBD1 (5 bases). The V and J ends lost 6 bases and 6 bases respectively, with 17 bases between them. CDR1 MNHEY and CDR2 SVGAGI come from the germline V gene. The CDR3 extends over 14 amino acids. The CDR3 bases are TGTGCCAGCAGCCTTAAAGGGGCTGAAGCTGAAGCTTTCTTT. It codes for CASSLKGAEAEAFF.

The chain links TRBV7-6 to TRBJ2-2, with TRBD2 matching 12 bases. The J segment lost 7 bases and the V segment lost 5 bases, leaving 8 bases of the junction unmatched. From germline, CDR1 is SGHVS and CDR2 FNYEAQ. This CDR3 comprises 16 residues. CDR3 sequence reads: CASSPRATSGSGELFF. In DNA, the CDR3 is TGTGCCAGCAGCCCTAGGGCGACTAGCGGGAGCGGGGAGCTGTTTTTT.

The chain is built from TRBV21-1 and TRBJ2-7. TRBV21-1 is a known pseudogene. The length of the CDR3 is 15 residues. CDR3 sequence (DNA): TGTGCCAGCAGCAAAAACGGAGGCAGGGTTGGTGAGCAGTACTTC. Translation: CASSKNGGRVGEQYF.

This clone was counted only a few times. The rearrangement uses TRBV5-1 and TRBJ2-5, with D hard to call. Trimming shortened V by 9 bases and J by 0 bases, and 18 bases separated the two germline ends. This CDR3 has 15 residues. Germline V gene lookup returns CDR1 SGHRS and CDR2 YFSETQ. The CDR3 DNA reads as TGCGCCACCACAAACGGGTCCCCCAACCAAGAGACCCAGTACTTC. Its translation: CATTNGSPNQETQYF.

The chain links TRBV5-4 to TRBJ2-1; a weak D match, TRBD2 (6 bases). CDR1 SGHNT and CDR2 YYREEE come from the germline V gene (reference sequence). The CDR3 runs to 16 residues. V lost 4 bases and J lost 0, with 14 bases in between. DNA of the CDR3: TGTGCCAGCAGCCATCTGGGACTGCTCTCCTACAATGAGCAGTTCTTC. Translating gives CASSHLGLLSYNEQFF.

This clone is a singleton in its sample. This chain joins TRBV5-6 and TRBJ1-1; weak D call: TRBD1 (5 bases). Germline lookup yields CDR1 SGHDT and CDR2 YYEEEE. This CDR3 spans 15 amino acids. Trimming removed 2 bases at V and 4 bases at J, with 15 bases between. The CDR3: CASSFFSGVATEAFF. CDR3 sequence (DNA): TGTGCCAGCAGCTTCTTTTCGGGGGTGGCCACTGAAGCTTTCTTT. The whole variable domain, filled in from reference TRBV5-6 and TRBJ1-1, reads DAGVTQSPTHLIKTRGQQVTLRCSPKSGHDTVSWYQQALGQGPQFIFQYYEEEERQRGNFPDRFSGHQFPNYSSELNVNALLLGDSALYLCASSFFSGVATEAFFGQGTRLTVV.

J is TRBJ1-1 and V is TRBV19; unclear D gene. CDR3 length equals 14 residues. Per the germline V gene, CDR1 is LNHDA and CDR2 is SQIVND (reference sequence). The V and J ends lost 7 bases and 4 bases respectively, with 16 bases between them. For the CDR3, the DNA is TGTGCCAGTACCTTCAGGAATACCGGCACTGAAGCTTTCTTT. Translated: CASTFRNTGTEAFF.

This chain connects TRBV5-4 to TRBJ1-1, with D tentatively TRBD1 (6 bases). Trimming cost V 4 bases and J 2 bases, with 18 bases left between them. CDR3 length equals 16 residues. CDR1 SGHNT and CDR2 YYREEE come from the germline V gene (reference sequence). This chain's CDR3 is CASSPQGGNTNTEAFF. The CDR3 DNA reads TGTGCCAGCAGCCCACAAGGGGGGAATACTAACACTGAAGCTTTCTTT.

This chain uses TRBV30 with TRBJ2-4, with D possibly being TRBD1 or TRBD2 (5 bases each). Looked up from germline, CDR1 is GTSNPN and CDR2 is SVGIG (reference sequence). This CDR3 comprises 12 residues. Trimming shortened V by 0 bases and J by 6 bases, and 6 bases separated the two germline ends. CDR3 sequence: CAWSVGGNIQYF. CDR3 in DNA: TGTGCCTGGAGTGTTGGGGGAAACATTCAGTACTTC.